This T cell receptor (beta chain) is drawn from a study of blood T cell repertoires in COVID-19. Whole-study context: T cells, B-cell-depleted T cells, or PBMCs supplied cDNA or gDNA.

Study processing details: Reference gene primer amplification gave estimated nucleated cell counts. TCRdb's copy holds only in-frame clones and misses some; the assay was immunoSEQ multiplex PCR. V, J and clone size are taken as reported in that table, and D and trimming were inferred from the DNA itself. The sample includes about 270,000 clones, approximately 88% seen only once; the top ten take 1% to 1.5%. CDR3 length: 15 amino acids. V shed 3 bases, J shed 5 bases, and the junction held 7 bases outside the gene matches. Germline V lookup: CDR1 SGHTA, CDR2 FQGNSA. The age range of participants was about 18 to 100 years, with residence in about two dozen US areas.

The V call is TRBV7-2, the J call TRBJ2-1, with 7 bases fitting TRBD2. The source of this sequence is a woman in her thirties or forties with acute COVID-19. The sample was PBMCs or T cells enriched from blood (not recorded which). This CDR3 reads CASSFGLAGNNEQFF. CDR3 in DNA: TGTGCCAGCAGCTTCGGTTTAGCGGGTAACAATGAGCAGTTCTTC.